The 8 T cell receptor beta chains below all came from one sample that was sequenced in a study of T cell repertoires in cytomegalovirus infection. TCRdb reprocessed the reads via MiXCR and lists one record per CDR3 protein. The sample carries some 680,000 distinct CDR3 sequences, 35% to 40% recorded once. Material for sequencing was PBMCs. The receptors originated from a human donor in good health (CMV status not recorded). Some clones in this sample may be carry-over from other donors' samples.

The V call is TRBV27, the J call TRBJ1-6, with 7 bases matching TRBD1. V was clipped by 7 bases and J by 9 bases; unmatched bases: 18. CDR1 and CDR2 from the germline V gene are MNHEY and SMNVEV (reference sequence). There are 17 residues in the CDR3. The DNA of the CDR3 is TGTGCCAGCACCTACCTGGGTGCGACAGGGAAGATTTCACCCCTCCACTTT. It codes for CASTYLGATGKISPLHF.

In regard to this clonotype: An end of the junction differs from the germline gene, which may be a read error. The chain couples TRBV24-1 to TRBJ2-5, with TRBD2 matching 8 bases. The CDR3 runs 14 residues. The germline CDR1 and CDR2 sequences are KGHDR and SFDVKD. CDR3 sequence reads: CATSEQTSEETQYF. The CDR3 nucleotides read TGTGCCACCAGTGAACAGACTAGCGAAGAGACCCAGTATTTC.

This clonotype has a handful of counts. V and J are TRBV12-3 or TRBV12-4 and TRBJ2-1, with 7 bases that match TRBD1. The CDR3 runs 14 residues. V was pared by 4 bases and J by 8 bases, with 8 bases of the junction left unmatched. This chain's CDR3 is CASSYQGVGYEQFF. DNA for the CDR3: TGTGCCAGCAGTTATCAGGGGGTAGGGTATGAGCAGTTCTTC.

The genes are TRBV18 and TRBJ2-7, with D uncertain. The V end lost 2 bases, the J end lost 2 bases, and 16 bases lay between the germline ends. Looked up from germline, CDR1 is KGHSH and CDR2 is LQKENI. The CDR3 totals 16 residues. CDR3 protein: CASSPEEAQLTYEQYV. As DNA, the CDR3 is TGTGCCAGCTCACCAGAAGAGGCACAGTTGACCTACGAGCAGTACGTC.

This chain's CDR3 is CAITGLPSNEQFF. The CDR3 DNA follows: TGTGCCATCACTGGACTCCCCTCAAATGAGCAGTTCTTC. The rearrangement uses TRBV10-3 and TRBJ2-1; D is possibly TRBD2 (5 bases). Germline assignment: CDR1 ENHRY and CDR2 SYGVKD. The CDR3 is 13 amino acids. V lost 7 bases to trimming and J lost 7 bases, with 14 bases between them.

This clonotype turned up a few times. This chain connects TRBV3-1 to TRBJ1-2; D is ambiguous. This CDR3 region has 14 residues. The V gene lost 0 bases and the J gene lost 4 bases, with 9 bases spanning the gap. The germline CDR1 and CDR2 sequences are LGHDT and YNNKEL (reference sequence). The CDR3 DNA is TGTGCCAGCAGCCAAGACATAAGCGCCTATGGCTACACCTTC. As protein: CASSQDISAYGYTF.

The genes are TRBV7-8 and TRBJ2-5, with 8 positions matching TRBD1. Germline values: CDR1 SGHVS, CDR2 FQNEAQ. V shed 1 base and J 10 bases; nucleotides not matched to a gene: 11. This CDR3 region has 15 residues. The CDR3 is CASSLDWDRTQYQYF. DNA of the CDR3: TGTGCCAGCAGCTTAGACTGGGACAGGACCCAGTACCAGTACTTC.

The chain combines TRBV7-8 with TRBJ1-4; 7 bases line up with TRBD1. The length of the CDR3 is 15 residues. Germline CDR1 is SGHVS and CDR2 is FQNEAQ. The V gene end was trimmed by 5 bases and the J gene end by 4 bases; junction bases not matched to a gene: 7. The CDR3: CASSAAGTVNEKLFF. CDR3 nucleotide sequence: TGTGCCAGCAGCGCCGCCGGGACAGTTAATGAAAAACTGTTTTTT. The whole variable domain, filled in from reference TRBV7-8 and TRBJ1-4, reads GAGVSQSPRYKVAKRGQDVALRCDPISGHVSLFWYQQALGQGPEFLTYFQNEAQLDKSGLPSDRFFAERPEGSVSTLKIQRTQQEDSAVYLCASSAAGTVNEKLFFGSGTQLSVL.